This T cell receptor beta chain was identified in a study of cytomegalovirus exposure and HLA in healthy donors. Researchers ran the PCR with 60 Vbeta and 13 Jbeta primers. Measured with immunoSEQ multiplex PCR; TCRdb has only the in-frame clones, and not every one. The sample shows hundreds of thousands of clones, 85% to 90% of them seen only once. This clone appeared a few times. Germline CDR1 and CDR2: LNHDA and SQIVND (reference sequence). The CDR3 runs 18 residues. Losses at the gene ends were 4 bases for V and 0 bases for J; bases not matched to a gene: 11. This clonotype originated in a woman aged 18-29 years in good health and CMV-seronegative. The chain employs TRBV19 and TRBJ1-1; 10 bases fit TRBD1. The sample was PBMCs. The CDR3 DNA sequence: TGTGCCAGTAGTAGAACCGGGACAGGGGTCTTCATGAACACTGAAGCTTTCTTT. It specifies CASSRTGTGVFMNTEAFF.